This is a list of T cell receptor beta chains from one sample in a study of cytomegalovirus exposure and HLA in healthy donors. Using immunoSEQ multiplex PCR, the repertoire was profiled, and TCRdb retains in-frame clones only, with some absent. The data show about 35,000 clones, roughly 80% seen once. The sample consisted of PBMCs. The receptors originated from a male donor in good health and CMV-seronegative. CDR3s include the opening cysteine and the closing phenylalanine or tryptophan. D genes are given only for firm matches. Clone sizes are given selectively: once, few, many, or a class where the clone is expanded.

D gene | clone size | J gene | V gene | CDR3 protein | CDR3 DNA
NA | NA | TRBJ1-1 | TRBV6-5 | CASSYGGSEAFF | TGTGCCAGCAGTTACGGGGGGAGTGAAGCTTTCTTT
NA | NA | TRBJ1-1 | TRBV30 | CAWSPQGNTEAFF | TGTGCCTGGAGTCCACAGGGGAACACTGAAGCTTTCTTT
NA | NA | TRBJ1-1 | TRBV7-8 | CASSLPARGATEAFF | TGTGCCAGCAGCTTACCAGCTCGGGGAGCGACAGAAGCTTTCTTT
TRBD2 | NA | TRBJ2-1 | TRBV7-3 | CASSLAGGAYNEQFF | TGTGCCAGCAGCTTAGCGGGAGGGGCTTACAATGAGCAGTTCTTC
NA | once | TRBJ2-2 | TRBV9 | CASSAHTGELFF | TGTGCCAGCAGCGCACATACCGGGGAGCTGTTTTTT
NA | NA | TRBJ2-7 | TRBV9 | CASSSPSQGGHEQYF | TGTGCCAGCAGCTCTCCCTCGCAGGGCGGCCACGAGCAGTACTTC
NA | NA | TRBJ1-5 | TRBV19 | CASSIPGVGNQPQHF | TGTGCCAGTAGTATCCCAGGGGTTGGCAATCAGCCCCAGCATTTT
TRBD1 | once | TRBJ1-6 | TRBV4-1 | CASSQGQGADSPLHF | TGCGCCAGCAGCCAAGGACAGGGGGCGGATTCACCCCTCCACTTT
NA | few | TRBJ1-4 | TRBV6-5 | CASSYRQLNEKLFF | TGTGCCAGCAGTTATAGACAGTTGAATGAAAAACTGTTTTTT
TRBD2 | medium-sized | TRBJ2-3 | TRBV6-4 | CASSDSSGGATDTQYF | TGTGCCAGCAGTGACTCCAGCGGGGGGGCAACAGATACGCAGTATTTT
TRBD1 | NA | TRBJ1-2 | TRBV6-5 | CASSRETGGSYGYTF | TGTGCCAGCAGCCGAGAAACAGGGGGCTCCTATGGCTACACCTTC
NA | few | TRBJ2-6 | TRBV6-4 | CASSEDSSGANVLTF | TGTGCCAGCAGTGAGGACAGCTCTGGGGCCAACGTCCTGACTTTC
TRBD1 | NA | TRBJ2-7 | TRBV6-5 | CASSSRTGRAEQYF | TGTGCCAGCAGCTCCCGGACAGGGAGAGCCGAGCAGTACTTC
TRBD2 | NA | TRBJ2-2 | TRBV29-1 | CSVEQRGGPGELFF | TGCAGCGTTGAACAGCGGGGGGGTCCCGGGGAGCTGTTTTTT
TRBD1 | NA | TRBJ1-1 | TRBV6-5 | CASSYATGESEAFF | TGTGCCAGCAGTTACGCGACAGGGGAGAGTGAAGCTTTCTTT
NA | NA | TRBJ2-1 | TRBV6-5 | CASSYVGGTEQFF | TGTGCCAGCAGTTACGTAGGCGGGACCGAGCAGTTCTTC
TRBD1 | NA | TRBJ1-5 | TRBV15 | CATSATGQGAHGNQPQHF | TGTGCCACCAGCGCTACGGGACAGGGGGCGCACGGCAATCAGCCCCAGCATTTT
TRBD1 | NA | TRBJ1-5 | TRBV27 | CASSRQGRGNQPQHF | TGTGCCAGCAGTAGACAGGGACGGGGCAATCAGCCCCAGCATTTT
NA | NA | TRBJ1-1 | TRBV10-1 | CASSESNRDEAFF | TGCGCCAGCAGTGAGTCGAACAGGGATGAAGCTTTCTTT
TRBD1 | once | TRBJ1-1 | TRBV25-1 | CASSRPDRGTEAFF | TGTGCCAGCTCCCGTCCTGACAGGGGCACTGAAGCTTTCTTT
NA | NA | TRBJ2-7 | TRBV7-2 | CASSAQGYEQYF | TGTGCCAGCAGCGCACAGGGATACGAGCAGTACTTC
NA | NA | TRBJ1-1 | TRBV28 | CASSLLVDSPGAFF | TGTGCCAGCAGTTTATTGGTAGACAGTCCGGGAGCTTTCTTT
TRBD1 | NA | TRBJ1-1 | TRBV6-1 | CASSDETGRAFF | TGTGCCAGCAGTGATGAGACAGGGCGTGCTTTCTTT
NA | NA | TRBJ1-1 | TRBV27 | CASSFTRGAEAFF | TGTGCCAGCAGTTTTACTCGGGGGGCTGAAGCTTTCTTT
NA | NA | TRBJ2-5 | TRBV19 | CASSSLRAVVQETQYF | TGTGCCAGTAGTAGCCTCAGAGCGGTGGTCCAAGAGACCCAGTACTTC
NA | NA | TRBJ2-7 | TRBV30 | CAWNGGALGAYEQYF | TGTGCCTGGAACGGAGGCGCCCTGGGTGCCTACGAGCAGTACTTC
NA | once | TRBJ2-6 | TRBV5-1 | CASSLGYRPSGANVLTF | TGCGCCAGCAGCTTGGGGTACAGGCCCTCTGGGGCCAACGTCCTGACTTTC
TRBD2 | NA | TRBJ2-5 | TRBV5-1 | CASSLGAGAPETQYF | TGCGCCAGCAGCTTAGGTGCGGGAGCGCCAGAGACCCAGTACTTC
TRBD1 | few | TRBJ2-1 | TRBV6-5 | CASSYHRGRGEQFF | TGTGCCAGCAGTTATCACAGGGGGCGAGGTGAGCAGTTCTTC
NA | NA | TRBJ2-3 | TRBV5-1 | CASSSSVGQGRDTQYF | TGCGCCAGCAGCTCCTCTGTTGGGCAGGGTAGGGATACGCAGTATTTT
TRBD2 | NA | TRBJ2-1 | TRBV5-1 | CASSFLRAGASYNEQFF | TGCGCCAGCAGCTTTCTTCGGGCGGGAGCCTCATACAATGAGCAGTTCTTC
TRBD2 | NA | TRBJ2-2 | TRBV4-3 | CASSQAGGRGTGELFF | TGCGCCAGCAGCCAAGCGGGGGGTAGAGGCACCGGGGAGCTGTTTTTT
TRBD1 | NA | TRBJ2-7 | TRBV4-3 | CASSQQQGGYEQYF | TGCGCCAGCAGCCAACAACAGGGGGGCTACGAGCAGTACTTC